What follows describes a single T cell receptor beta chain. Antigen specificity is unknown. The assay was immunoSEQ multiplex PCR, and TCRdb's table has in-frame clones only and misses some. The table records about 69,000 clones, roughly 89% of them present only once. These data are taken from a study of Tregs in tolerant kidney transplant recipients. Broader study findings: Biological reproducibility was not directly addressed in this study. Expanding Tregs on activated donor B cells appeared to best identify donor-specific TCRbeta clones. In tolerant patients, donor-specific Tregs outgrew total Tregs, suggesting antigen-driven expansion.

Thawed PBMCs were FACS-sorted into unstimulated CD4+CD25+CD127- regulatory T cells, CD4+CD25- non-regulatory cells, CD4 and CD8 cells. The sequence derives from a human donor who received a combined kidney and bone marrow transplant. The starting material was CD4+ T cells from blood, obtained before the transplant.

CDR3 DNA: TGTGCCAGCTCCGGACAGGGTTTACAGCCCCAGCATTTT. This sequence encodes CASSGQGLQPQHF. The chain couples TRBV6-6 to TRBJ1-5; 8 positions agree with TRBD1. CDR1 and CDR2 from the germline V gene are MNHNY and SVGAGI (reference sequence). The CDR3 covers 13 residues. V lost 8 bases and J lost 7; bases outside the gene matches: 7.